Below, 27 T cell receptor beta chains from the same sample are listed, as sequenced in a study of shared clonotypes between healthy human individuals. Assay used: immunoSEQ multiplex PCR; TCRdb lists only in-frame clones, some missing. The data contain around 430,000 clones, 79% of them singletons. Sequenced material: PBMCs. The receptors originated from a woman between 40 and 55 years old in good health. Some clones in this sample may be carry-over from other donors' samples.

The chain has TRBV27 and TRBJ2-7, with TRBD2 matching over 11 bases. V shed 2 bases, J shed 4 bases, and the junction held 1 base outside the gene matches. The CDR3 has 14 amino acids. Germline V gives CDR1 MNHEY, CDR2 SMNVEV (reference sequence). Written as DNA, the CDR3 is TGTGCCAGCAGTTTACGACTAGCGGGATACGAGCAGTACTTC. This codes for CASSLRLAGYEQYF.

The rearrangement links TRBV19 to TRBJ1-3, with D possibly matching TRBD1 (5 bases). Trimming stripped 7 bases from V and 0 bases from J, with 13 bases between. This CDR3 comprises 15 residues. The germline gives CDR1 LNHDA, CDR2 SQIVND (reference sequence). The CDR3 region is CASTYSGTSGNTIYF. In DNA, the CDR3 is TGTGCCAGTACCTATTCCGGGACCTCTGGAAACACCATATATTTT.

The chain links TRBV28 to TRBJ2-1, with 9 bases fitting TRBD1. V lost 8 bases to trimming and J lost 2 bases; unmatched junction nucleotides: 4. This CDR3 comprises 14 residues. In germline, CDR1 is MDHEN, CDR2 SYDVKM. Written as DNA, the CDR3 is TGTGCCAGCCGCAGGACAGGGGCCTACAATGAGCAGTTCTTC. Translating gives CASRRTGAYNEQFF.

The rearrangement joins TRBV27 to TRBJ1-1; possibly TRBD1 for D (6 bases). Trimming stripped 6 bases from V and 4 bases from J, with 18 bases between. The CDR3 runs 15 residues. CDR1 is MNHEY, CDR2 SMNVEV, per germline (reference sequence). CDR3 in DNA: TGTGCCAGCAGGCACCACAGGGAAATCAGCACTGAAGCTTTCTTT. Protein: CASRHHREISTEAFF.

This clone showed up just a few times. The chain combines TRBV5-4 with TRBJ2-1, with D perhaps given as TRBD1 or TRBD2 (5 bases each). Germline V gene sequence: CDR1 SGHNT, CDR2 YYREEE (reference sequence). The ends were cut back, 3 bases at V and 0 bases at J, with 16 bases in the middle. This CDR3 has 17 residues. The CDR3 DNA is TGTGCCAGCAGCTGGACTTGGGGCCAAAGCTCCTACAATGAGCAGTTCTTC. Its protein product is CASSWTWGQSSYNEQFF. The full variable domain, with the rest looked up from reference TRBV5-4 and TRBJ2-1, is ETGVTQSPTHLIKTRGQQVTLRCSSQSGHNTVSWYQQALGQGPQFIFQYYREEENGRGNFPPRFSGLQFPNYSSELNVNALELDDSALYLCASSWTWGQSSYNEQFFGPGTRLTVL.

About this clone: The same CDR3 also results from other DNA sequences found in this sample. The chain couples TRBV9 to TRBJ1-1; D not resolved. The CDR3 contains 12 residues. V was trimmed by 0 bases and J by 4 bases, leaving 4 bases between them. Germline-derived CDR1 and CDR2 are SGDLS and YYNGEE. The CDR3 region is CASSVGGTEAFF. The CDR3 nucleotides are TGTGCCAGCAGCGTAGGTGGCACTGAAGCTTTCTTT.

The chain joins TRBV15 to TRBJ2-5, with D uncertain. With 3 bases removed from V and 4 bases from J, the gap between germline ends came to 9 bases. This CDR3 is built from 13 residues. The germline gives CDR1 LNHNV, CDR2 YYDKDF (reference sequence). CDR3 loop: CATSSRARETQYF. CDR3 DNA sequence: TGTGCCACCAGCAGCCGGGCCCGAGAGACCCAGTACTTC.

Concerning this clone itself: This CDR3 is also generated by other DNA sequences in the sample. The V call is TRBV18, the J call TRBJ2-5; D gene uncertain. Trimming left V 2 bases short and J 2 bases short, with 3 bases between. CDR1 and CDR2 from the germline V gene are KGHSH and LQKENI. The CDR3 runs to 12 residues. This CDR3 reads CASSPRQETQYF. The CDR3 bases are TGTGCCAGCTCACCAAGGCAAGAGACCCAGTACTTC. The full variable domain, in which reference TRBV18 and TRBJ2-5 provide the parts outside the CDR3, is NAGVMQNPRHLVRRRGQEARLRCSPMKGHSHVYWYRQLPEEGLKFMVYLQKENIIDESGMPKERFSAEFPKEGPSILRIQQVVRGDSAAYFCASSPRQETQYFGPGTRLLVL.

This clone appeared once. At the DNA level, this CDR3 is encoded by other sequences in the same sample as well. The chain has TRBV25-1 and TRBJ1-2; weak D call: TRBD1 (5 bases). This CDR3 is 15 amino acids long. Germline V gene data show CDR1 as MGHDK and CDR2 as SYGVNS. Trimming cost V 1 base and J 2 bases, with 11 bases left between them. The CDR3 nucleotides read TGTGCCAGCAGTGAATCCGGGACGGTAAACTATGGCTACACCTTC. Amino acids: CASSESGTVNYGYTF.

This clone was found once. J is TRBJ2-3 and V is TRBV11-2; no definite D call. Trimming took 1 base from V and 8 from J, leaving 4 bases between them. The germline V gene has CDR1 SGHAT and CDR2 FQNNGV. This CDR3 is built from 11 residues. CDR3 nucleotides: TGTGCCAGCAGCTTAGCGCCTACGCAGTATTTT. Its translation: CASSLAPTQYF.

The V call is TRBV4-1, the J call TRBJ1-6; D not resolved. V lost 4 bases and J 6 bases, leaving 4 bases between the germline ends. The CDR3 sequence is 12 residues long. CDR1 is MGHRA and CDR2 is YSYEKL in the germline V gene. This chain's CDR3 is CASSLPNSPLHF. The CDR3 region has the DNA TGCGCCAGCAGCCTCCCTAATTCACCCCTCCACTTT.

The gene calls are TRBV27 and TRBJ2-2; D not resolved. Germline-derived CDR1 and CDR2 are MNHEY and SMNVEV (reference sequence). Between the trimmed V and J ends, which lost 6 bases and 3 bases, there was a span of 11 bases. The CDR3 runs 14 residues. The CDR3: CASSTGPYTGELFF. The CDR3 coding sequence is TGTGCCAGCAGCACCGGGCCGTACACCGGGGAGCTGTTTTTT.

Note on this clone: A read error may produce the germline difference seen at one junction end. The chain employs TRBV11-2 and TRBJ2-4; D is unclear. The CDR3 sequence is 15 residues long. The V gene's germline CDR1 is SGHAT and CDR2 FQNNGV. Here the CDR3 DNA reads TGTGCCGGCAGCCCAGTGGGCTGGGCCAAAAACATTCAGTACTTC. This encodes CAGSPVGWAKNIQYF.

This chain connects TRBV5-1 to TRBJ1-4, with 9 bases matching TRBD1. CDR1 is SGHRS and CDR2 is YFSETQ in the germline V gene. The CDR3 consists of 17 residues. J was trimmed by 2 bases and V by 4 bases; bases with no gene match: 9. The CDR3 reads CASSSGQGLGTNEKLFF. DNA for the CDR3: TGCGCCAGCAGCAGCGGACAGGGGTTGGGGACTAATGAAAAACTGTTTTTT.

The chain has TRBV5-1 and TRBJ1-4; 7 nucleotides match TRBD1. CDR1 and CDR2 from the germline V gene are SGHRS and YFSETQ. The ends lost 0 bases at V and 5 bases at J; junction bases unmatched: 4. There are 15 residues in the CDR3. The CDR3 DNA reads TGCGCCAGCAGCTTGGAGACAGGGACGAATGAAAAACTGTTTTTT. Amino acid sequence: CASSLETGTNEKLFF.

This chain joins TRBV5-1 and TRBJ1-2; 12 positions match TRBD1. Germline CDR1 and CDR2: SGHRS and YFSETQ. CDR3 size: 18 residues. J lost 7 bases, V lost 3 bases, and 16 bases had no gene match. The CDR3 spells CASSSVTGTGGKVGGYTF. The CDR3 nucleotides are TGCGCCAGCAGCTCGGTTACCGGGACAGGGGGCAAAGTCGGTGGCTACACCTTC.

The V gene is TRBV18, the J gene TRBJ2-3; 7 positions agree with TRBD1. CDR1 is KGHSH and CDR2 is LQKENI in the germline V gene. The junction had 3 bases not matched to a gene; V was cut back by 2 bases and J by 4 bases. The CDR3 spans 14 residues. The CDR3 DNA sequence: TGTGCCAGCTCACCAACGGGACAGTCAGATACGCAGTATTTT. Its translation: CASSPTGQSDTQYF.

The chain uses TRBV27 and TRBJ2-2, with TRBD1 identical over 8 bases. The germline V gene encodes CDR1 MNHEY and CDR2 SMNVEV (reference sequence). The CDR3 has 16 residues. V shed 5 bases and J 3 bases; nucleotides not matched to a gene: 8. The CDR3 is CASSPDRGGYTGELFF. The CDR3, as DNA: TGTGCCAGCAGTCCTGACAGGGGCGGGTACACCGGGGAGCTGTTTTTT.

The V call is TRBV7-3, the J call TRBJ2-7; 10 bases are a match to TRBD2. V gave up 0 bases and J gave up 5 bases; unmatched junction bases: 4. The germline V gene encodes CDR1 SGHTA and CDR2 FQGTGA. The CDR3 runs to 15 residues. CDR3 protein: CASSLTLAGVNEQYF. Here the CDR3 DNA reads TGTGCCAGCAGCTTAACGCTAGCGGGAGTCAACGAGCAGTACTTC.

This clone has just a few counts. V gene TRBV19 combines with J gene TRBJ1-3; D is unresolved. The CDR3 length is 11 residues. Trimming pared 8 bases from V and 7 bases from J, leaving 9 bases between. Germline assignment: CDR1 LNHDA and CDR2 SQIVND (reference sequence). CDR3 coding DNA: TGTGCCAGTTGCAGAGCGAACACCATATATTTT. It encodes CASCRANTIYF.

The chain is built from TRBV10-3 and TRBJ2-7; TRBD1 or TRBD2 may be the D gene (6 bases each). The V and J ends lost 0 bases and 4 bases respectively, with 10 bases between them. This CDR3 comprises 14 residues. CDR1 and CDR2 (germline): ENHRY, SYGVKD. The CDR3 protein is CAISESGGGYEQYF. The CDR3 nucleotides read TGTGCCATCAGTGAGTCCGGGGGCGGGTACGAGCAGTACTTC.

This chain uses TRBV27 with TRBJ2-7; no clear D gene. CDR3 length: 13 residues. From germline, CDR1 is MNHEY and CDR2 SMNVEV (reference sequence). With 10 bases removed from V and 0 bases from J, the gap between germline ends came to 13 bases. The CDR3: CATKTRSSYEQYF. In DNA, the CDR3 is TGTGCCACCAAAACACGGAGCTCCTACGAGCAGTACTTC.

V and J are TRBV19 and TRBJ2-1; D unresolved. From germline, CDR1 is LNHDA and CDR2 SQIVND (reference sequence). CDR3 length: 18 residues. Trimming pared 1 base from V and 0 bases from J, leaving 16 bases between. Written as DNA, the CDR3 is TGTGCCAGTAGTATAGTAAGAAAGGGCCCCCCCTCCTACAATGAGCAGTTCTTC. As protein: CASSIVRKGPPSYNEQFF. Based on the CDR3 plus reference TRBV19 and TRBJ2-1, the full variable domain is DGGITQSPKYLFRKEGQNVTLSCEQNLNHDAMYWYRQDPGQGLRLIYYSQIVNDFQKGDIAEGYSVSREKKESFPLTVTSAQKNPTAFYLCASSIVRKGPPSYNEQFFGPGTRLTVL.

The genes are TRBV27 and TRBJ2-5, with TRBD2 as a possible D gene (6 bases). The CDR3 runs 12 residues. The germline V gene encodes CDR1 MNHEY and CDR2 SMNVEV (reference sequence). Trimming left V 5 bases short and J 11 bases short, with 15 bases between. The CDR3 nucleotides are TGTGCCAGCAGTCGGCAGGGACTTGAGCAGTACTTC. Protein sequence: CASSRQGLEQYF.

The chain's CDR3 is CASSPRRGISYNEQFF. CDR3 DNA: TGTGCCAGCAGCCCCCGTCGTGGGATCTCCTACAATGAGCAGTTCTTC. V gene TRBV7-2 combines with J gene TRBJ2-1; unclear D gene. This CDR3 has 16 residues. V was pared by 5 bases and J by 0 bases, with 14 bases between. Germline V gene data show CDR1 as SGHTA and CDR2 as FQGNSA. The full variable domain, rest sourced from reference TRBV7-2 and TRBJ2-1, is GAGVSQSPSNKVTEKGKDVELRCDPISGHTALYWYRQSLGQGLEFLIYFQGNSAPDKSGLPSDRFSAERTGGSVSTLTIQRTQQEDSAVYLCASSPRRGISYNEQFFGPGTRLTVL.

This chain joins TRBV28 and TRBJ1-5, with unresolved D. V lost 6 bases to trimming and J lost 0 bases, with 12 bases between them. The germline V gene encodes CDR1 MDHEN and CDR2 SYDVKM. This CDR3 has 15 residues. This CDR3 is CASSPRLTSNQPQHF. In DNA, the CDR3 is TGTGCCAGCAGCCCAAGACTGACTAGCAATCAGCCCCAGCATTTT.

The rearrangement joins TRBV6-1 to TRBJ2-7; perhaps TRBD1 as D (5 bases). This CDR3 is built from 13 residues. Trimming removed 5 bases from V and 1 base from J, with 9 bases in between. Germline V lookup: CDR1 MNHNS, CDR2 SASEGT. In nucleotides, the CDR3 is TGTGCCAGCAGTTGGGGCCAGTCCTACGAGCAGTACTTC. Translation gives CASSWGQSYEQYF.